The next 14 T cell receptor beta chains were all read from a single sample in a study of blood T cell repertoires in COVID-19. Only in-frame clones appear in the TCRdb table, and some are missing; sequencing was by immunoSEQ multiplex PCR. Of 270,000 or so clones listed, 82% are singletons. The sequencing sample was made of peripheral blood. The receptors were sampled from a woman aged 18-29 years with acute or convalescent COVID-19.

The rearrangement links TRBV9 to TRBJ2-2, with D maybe TRBD1 (5 bases). The CDR3 length is 14 residues. The germline V gene encodes CDR1 SGDLS and CDR2 YYNGEE. V shed 1 base and J shed 6 bases, with 10 bases lying between them. CDR3 amino acids: CASSVQGSSGELFF. CDR3 coding DNA: TGTGCCAGCAGCGTACAGGGCTCGTCCGGGGAGCTGTTTTTT. The complete variable domain, with remaining parts taken from reference TRBV9 and TRBJ2-2, reads DSGVTQTPKHLITATGQRVTLRCSPRSGDLSVYWYQQSLDQGLQFLIQYYNGEERAKGNILERFSAQQFPDLHSELNLSSLELGDSALYFCASSVQGSSGELFFGEGSRLTVL.

The rearrangement uses TRBV27 and TRBJ1-2; 9 bases agree with TRBD1. The junction had 1 base not matched to a gene; V was cut back by 4 bases and J by 4 bases. The CDR3 contains 13 residues. Germline V gives CDR1 MNHEY, CDR2 SMNVEV (reference sequence). CDR3 region: CASSWGQGYGYTF. The CDR3 DNA sequence: TGTGCCAGCAGTTGGGGACAGGGCTATGGCTACACCTTC.

The rearrangement links TRBV7-9 to TRBJ1-2, with TRBD1 as a possible D gene (5 bases). V lost 5 bases, J lost 13 bases, and 26 bases lay in between. CDR1 and CDR2 from the germline V gene are SEHNR and FQNEAQ (reference sequence). There are 15 residues in the CDR3. In nucleotides, the CDR3 is TGTGCCAGCAGCGCCGACGGCAGGACACCCCGGGGGACCACCTTC. This translates into CASSADGRTPRGTTF.

Worth noting for this clone: Other DNA sequences from this sample encode an identical CDR3 as well. The genes are TRBV10-3 and TRBJ1-2; D is uncertain. Germline loops: CDR1 ENHRY, CDR2 SYGVKD. Trimming took off 0 bases at V and 2 bases at J, with 7 bases between the two ends. This CDR3 is 14 amino acids long. Written as DNA, the CDR3 is TGTGCCATCAGTGAGTCAGGCAGGAACTATGGCTACACCTTC. It encodes CAISESGRNYGYTF.

The chain recombines TRBV27 with TRBJ1-4; D remains unclear. Trimming removed 1 base at V and 5 bases at J, with 11 bases between. This CDR3 spans 15 amino acids. Germline lookup yields CDR1 MNHEY and CDR2 SMNVEV (reference sequence). The CDR3 is CASSLYRGLNEKLFF. The CDR3 nucleotides are TGTGCCAGCAGTTTATATCGGGGTTTGAATGAAAAACTGTTTTTT.

The CDR3 reads CASSTTPVGNTIYF. In nucleotides, the CDR3 is TGTGCCAGTAGTACGACACCCGTCGGAAACACCATATATTTT. The chain joins TRBV19 to TRBJ1-3; D gene ambiguous. The CDR3 loop spans 14 amino acids. Germline V gives CDR1 LNHDA, CDR2 SQIVND (reference sequence). V was trimmed by 4 bases and J by 4 bases, leaving 11 bases between them.

J is TRBJ1-1 and V is TRBV7-6, with D possibly matching TRBD1 (6 bases). The germline V and J ends were trimmed by 5 bases and 0 bases, with 16 bases remaining between them. In germline, CDR1 is SGHVS, CDR2 FNYEAQ. The CDR3 loop spans 16 amino acids. The CDR3 DNA sequence: TGTGCCAGCAGCCCTAGACAGGCGGCCATGAACACTGAAGCTTTCTTT. Amino acid sequence: CASSPRQAAMNTEAFF. The whole variable domain, filled in from reference TRBV7-6 and TRBJ1-1, reads GAGVSQSPRYKVTKRGQDVALRCDPISGHVSLYWYRQALGQGPEFLTYFNYEAQQDKSGLPNDRFSAERPEGSISTLTIQRTEQRDSAMYRCASSPRQAAMNTEAFFGQGTRLTVV.

This chain uses TRBV19 with TRBJ1-1; tentatively, D is TRBD1 (6 bases). V lost 2 bases to trimming and J lost 4 bases, with 11 bases between them. CDR3 length equals 14 residues. Germline V lookup: CDR1 LNHDA, CDR2 SQIVND (reference sequence). The CDR3 sequence is CASSITGRVTEAFF. The CDR3 bases are TGTGCCAGTAGTATAACAGGGAGAGTCACTGAAGCTTTCTTT.

The chain couples TRBV18 to TRBJ2-7, with 7 bases identical to TRBD1. Trimming cost V 4 bases and J 2 bases; bases outside gene matches: 2. The CDR3 length is 13 residues. Per the germline V gene, CDR1 is KGHSH and CDR2 is LQKENI. CDR3 in amino acids: CASSRQGAYEQYF. The CDR3, as DNA: TGTGCCAGCTCACGGCAGGGGGCCTACGAGCAGTACTTC.

The genes are TRBV6-2 or TRBV6-3 and TRBJ1-2; the D is unclear. Germline V gives CDR1 MNHEY, CDR2 SVGEGT. CDR3 length equals 13 residues. Trimming removed 5 bases at V and 6 bases at J, with 13 bases between. The CDR3 sequence is CASSLSGRHGYTF. The CDR3 region has the DNA TGTGCCAGCAGTCTCTCTGGGAGGCATGGCTACACCTTC.

The J gene is TRBJ1-2, the V gene TRBV28, with D unresolved. CDR1 and CDR2 (germline): MDHEN, SYDVKM. The germline V and J ends were trimmed by 2 bases and 8 bases, with 9 bases remaining between them. The CDR3 sequence is 12 residues long. The CDR3 is CASSLGRQGYTF. The CDR3, as DNA: TGTGCCAGCAGTTTAGGCCGACAAGGCTACACCTTC.

The J gene is TRBJ1-1, the V gene TRBV6-5, with D tentatively TRBD1 (5 bases). CDR1 MNHEY and CDR2 SVGAGI come from the germline V gene. CDR3 size: 12 residues. The ends were cut back, 7 bases at V and 8 bases at J, with 14 bases in the middle. The CDR3 DNA is TGTGCCAGCACTAAAGGAGGGACCGAAGCTTTCTTT. It translates to CASTKGGTEAFF.

The rearrangement joins TRBV27 to TRBJ2-7; TRBD1 matches at 9 bases. J gave up 3 bases and V 5 bases, and 5 bases lay outside the gene matches. CDR3 length: 14 amino acids. CDR1 MNHEY and CDR2 SMNVEV come from the germline V gene (reference sequence). CDR3 coding DNA: TGTGCCAGCAGTCCCGGGACAGGGATCTACGAGCAGTACTTC. Its translation is CASSPGTGIYEQYF.

This chain links TRBV10-1 with TRBJ1-5; D unclear. Germline CDR1 WNHNN, CDR2 SYGVQD (reference sequence). This CDR3 has 12 residues. V lost 8 bases and J lost 6, with 11 bases in between. CDR3 sequence reads: CASGYGRQPQHF. CDR3 coding DNA: TGCGCCAGCGGGTATGGGCGTCAGCCCCAGCATTTT.